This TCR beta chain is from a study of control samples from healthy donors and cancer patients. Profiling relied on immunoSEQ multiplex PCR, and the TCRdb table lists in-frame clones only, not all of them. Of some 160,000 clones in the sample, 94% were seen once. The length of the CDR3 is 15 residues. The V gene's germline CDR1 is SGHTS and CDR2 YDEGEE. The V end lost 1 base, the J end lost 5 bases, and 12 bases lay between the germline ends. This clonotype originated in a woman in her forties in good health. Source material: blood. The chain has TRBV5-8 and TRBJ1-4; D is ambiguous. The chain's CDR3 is CASSLNFIENEKLFF. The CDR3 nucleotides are TGTGCCAGCAGCTTGAATTTTATTGAGAATGAAAAACTGTTTTTT.